This paragraph covers one TCR beta chain sequence. Its antigen is not identified. Each sorted subset replicate got 200 ng genomic DNA, 30,000 or so genomes. Authors' data handling: There were no quality scores in the junction-only immunoSEQ sequences, so filtering differed. Using immunoSEQ multiplex PCR, the repertoire was profiled, and TCRdb retains in-frame clones only, with some absent. D and trimming come from the DNA, and the V and J calls and clone size come from that table. The table lists hundreds of thousands of clones, 90% to 96% of them singletons. This CDR3 has 11 amino acids. The germline gives CDR1 DFQATT, CDR2 SNEGSKA (reference sequence). V was trimmed by 0 bases and J by 10 bases, leaving 10 bases between them. The data stem from a study of shared clonotypes between healthy human individuals. Study results and limitations: When compared with the clonotypes that were shared by all four sorted-subset donors, the non-shared clonotypes turned out to have lower generation probabilities. Several donors held approximately 5% of naive CD4 clonotypes in common.

The chain has TRBV20-1 and TRBJ2-7; no firm D call. Source material: naive CD4+ T cells sorted from blood. Subset meaning: CD45RA+ positively selected. This receptor was identified in a woman in her 30s in good health. CDR3 nucleotide sequence: TGCAGTGCTAGAGAACAGCTTTATCAGTACTTC. Amino acid sequence: CSAREQLYQYF.